This T cell receptor (beta chain) was observed in a study of CD8+ T cells in alopecia areata. Looking at the study overall: Oral tofacitinib, 5 to 10 mg twice daily, was given in an open-label trial. Study-wide findings and caveats: Many expanded lesional clones persisted in scalp and blood during tofacitinib. Tofacitinib significantly lowered scalp clonality and expanded CD8+ clones among the top 100.

Details on this clone: The antigen is not known.

Treatment in this sample: oral pan-JAK inhibitor, 5-10 mg twice daily. There are 12 residues in the CDR3. Germline V gives CDR1 GTSNPN, CDR2 SVGIG (reference sequence). Trimming cost V 0 bases and J 5 bases, with 6 bases left between them. Sequencing templates came from extracted RNA that was reverse transcribed into cDNA. The data were produced by immunoSEQ multiplex PCR, yet TCRdb's version contains in-frame clones alone and is incomplete. The data hold 200,000 or so clones, with 58% observed a single time. The chain employs TRBV30 and TRBJ2-3; D call uncertain. The material sequenced was CD4+ T cells sorted from blood, taken at week 24, from a patient treated with tofacitinib. This clonotype was obtained from a human donor with alopecia areata. The CDR3: CAWSVLVDTQYF. DNA for the CDR3: TGTGCCTGGAGTGTATTAGTAGATACGCAGTATTTT.